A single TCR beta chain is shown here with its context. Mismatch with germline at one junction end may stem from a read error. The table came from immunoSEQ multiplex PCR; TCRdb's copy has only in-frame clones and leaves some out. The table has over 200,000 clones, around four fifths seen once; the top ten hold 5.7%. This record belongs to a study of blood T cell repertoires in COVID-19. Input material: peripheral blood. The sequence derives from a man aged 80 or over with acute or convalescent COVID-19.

The CDR3 region is CASRSSTGEGQPF. The CDR3 DNA reads as TGTGCCAGCAGATCATCGACAGGGGAAGGACAACCGTTC. The rearrangement joins TRBV6-6 to TRBJ1-2, with 8 bases aligning to TRBD1. Germline CDR1 and CDR2: MNHNY and SVGAGI (reference sequence). The CDR3 spans 13 residues.